This T cell receptor beta chain was obtained from a study of T cells in Graves' hyperthyroidism and ophthalmopathy. This clonotype turned up a few times. The CDR3 spans 12 residues. Germline values: CDR1 SQVTM, CDR2 ANQGSEA. The V gene lost 6 bases and the J gene lost 3 bases, with 11 bases spanning the gap. Amplification yielded TCR beta CDR3 regions, with RNA transcripts as the source. RT-PCR in the first round (using the HTBI primer set) targeted the TCR CDR3. TCRdb re-called the multiplex PCR reads with MiXCR, one entry per CDR3 protein. The table shows around 300,000 distinct CDR3 sequences, with more than 10% occurring only once.

The clonotype comes from a woman in her thirties with Graves' hyperthyroidism that later progressed to Graves' ophthalmopathy. Input material: blood. This chain connects TRBV29-1 to TRBJ1-2; D is undetermined. The CDR3 nucleotides are TGCAGCGTGGAGCTCACCTACTATGGCTACACCTTC. Translating gives CSVELTYYGYTF.